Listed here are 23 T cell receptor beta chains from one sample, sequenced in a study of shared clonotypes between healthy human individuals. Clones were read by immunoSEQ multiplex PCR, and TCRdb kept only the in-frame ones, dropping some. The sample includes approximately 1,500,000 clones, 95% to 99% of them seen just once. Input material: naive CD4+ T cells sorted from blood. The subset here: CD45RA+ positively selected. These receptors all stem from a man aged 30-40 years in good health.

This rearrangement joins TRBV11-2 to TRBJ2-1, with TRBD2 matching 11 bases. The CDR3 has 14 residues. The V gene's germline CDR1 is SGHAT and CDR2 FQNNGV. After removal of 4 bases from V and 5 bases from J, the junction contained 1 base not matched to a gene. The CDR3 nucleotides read TGTGCCAGCAGCTCGACTAGCGGGGACAATGAGCAGTTCTTC. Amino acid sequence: CASSSTSGDNEQFF. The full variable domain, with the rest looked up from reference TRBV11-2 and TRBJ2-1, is EAGVAQSPRYKIIEKRQSVAFWCNPISGHATLYWYQQILGQGPKLLIQFQNNGVVDDSQLPKDRFSAERLKGVDSTLKIQPAKLEDSAVYLCASSSTSGDNEQFFGPGTRLTVL.

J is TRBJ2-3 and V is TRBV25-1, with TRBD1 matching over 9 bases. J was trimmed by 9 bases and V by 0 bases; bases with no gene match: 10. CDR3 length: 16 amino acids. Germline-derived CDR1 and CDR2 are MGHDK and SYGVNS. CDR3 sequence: CASSEYKGQGVGTQYF. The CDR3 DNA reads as TGTGCCAGCAGTGAATATAAGGGACAGGGTGTAGGCACGCAGTATTTT.

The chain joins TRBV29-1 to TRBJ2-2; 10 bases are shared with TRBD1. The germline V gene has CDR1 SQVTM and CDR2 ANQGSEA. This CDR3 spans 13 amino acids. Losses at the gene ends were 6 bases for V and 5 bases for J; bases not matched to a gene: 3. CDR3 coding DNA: TGCAGCGTCTGGACAGGGGGGACCGGGGAGCTGTTTTTT. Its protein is CSVWTGGTGELFF.

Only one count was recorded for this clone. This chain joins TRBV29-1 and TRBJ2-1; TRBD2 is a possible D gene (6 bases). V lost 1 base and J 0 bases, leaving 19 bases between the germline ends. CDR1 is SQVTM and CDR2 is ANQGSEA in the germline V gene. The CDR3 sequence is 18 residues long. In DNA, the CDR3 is TGCAGCGTTGAAGGGCAGCCGTCGGCGGGGAGCTCCTACAATGAGCAGTTCTTC. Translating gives CSVEGQPSAGSSYNEQFF.

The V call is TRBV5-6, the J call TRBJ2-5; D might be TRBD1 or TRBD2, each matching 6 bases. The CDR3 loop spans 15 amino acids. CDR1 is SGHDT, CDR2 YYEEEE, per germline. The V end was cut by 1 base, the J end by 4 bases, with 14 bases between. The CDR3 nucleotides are TGTGCCAGCAGCTTGCTTGTAGGGGGAGGAGAGACCCAGTACTTC. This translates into CASSLLVGGGETQYF.

DNA of the CDR3: TGTGCCAGCAAGCACGACGTACAGAGTAATGGCTACACCTTC. It codes for CASKHDVQSNGYTF. This chain connects TRBV6-1 to TRBJ1-2; no clear D. The CDR3 totals 14 residues. Germline CDR1 reads MNHNS; CDR2 reads SASEGT. V lost 7 bases and J lost 6, with 18 bases in between.

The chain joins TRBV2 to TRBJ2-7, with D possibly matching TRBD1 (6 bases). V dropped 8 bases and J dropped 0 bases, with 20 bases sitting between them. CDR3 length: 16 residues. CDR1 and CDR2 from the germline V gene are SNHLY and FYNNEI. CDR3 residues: CASFLGQFQSSYEQYF. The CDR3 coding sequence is TGTGCCAGCTTCCTTGGACAGTTCCAGAGCTCCTACGAGCAGTACTTC.

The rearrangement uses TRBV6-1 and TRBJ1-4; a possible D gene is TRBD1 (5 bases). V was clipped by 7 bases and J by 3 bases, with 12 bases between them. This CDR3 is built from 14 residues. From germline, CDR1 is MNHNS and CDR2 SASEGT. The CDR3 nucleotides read TGTGCCAGCACCCGGGGACCGGCTAATGAAAAACTGTTTTTT. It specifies CASTRGPANEKLFF.

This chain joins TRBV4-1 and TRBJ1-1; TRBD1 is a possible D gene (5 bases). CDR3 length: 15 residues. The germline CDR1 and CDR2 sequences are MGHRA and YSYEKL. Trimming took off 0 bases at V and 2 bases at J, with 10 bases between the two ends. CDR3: CASSQDEGRNTEAFF. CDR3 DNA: TGCGCCAGCAGCCAAGATGAGGGGCGTAACACTGAAGCTTTCTTT.

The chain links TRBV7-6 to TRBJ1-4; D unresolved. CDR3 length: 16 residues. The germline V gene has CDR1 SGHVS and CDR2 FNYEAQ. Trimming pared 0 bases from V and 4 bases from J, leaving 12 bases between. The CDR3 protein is CASSLARGTGNEKLFF. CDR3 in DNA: TGTGCCAGCAGCTTAGCGCGGGGAACGGGTAATGAAAAACTGTTTTTT.

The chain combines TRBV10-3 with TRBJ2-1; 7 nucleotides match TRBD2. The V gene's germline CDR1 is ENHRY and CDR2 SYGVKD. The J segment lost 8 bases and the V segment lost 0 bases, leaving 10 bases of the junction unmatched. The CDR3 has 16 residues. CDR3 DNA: TGTGCCATCAGTGAGTCCAGGACTAGGGGCGGATATGAGCAGTTCTTC. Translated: CAISESRTRGGYEQFF.

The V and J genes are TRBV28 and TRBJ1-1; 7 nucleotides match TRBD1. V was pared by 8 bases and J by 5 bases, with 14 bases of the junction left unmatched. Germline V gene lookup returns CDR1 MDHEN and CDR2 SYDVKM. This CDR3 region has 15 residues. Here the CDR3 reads CASVIEGARSTEAFF. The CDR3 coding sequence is TGTGCCAGCGTAATCGAGGGGGCTAGGAGTACTGAAGCTTTCTTT.

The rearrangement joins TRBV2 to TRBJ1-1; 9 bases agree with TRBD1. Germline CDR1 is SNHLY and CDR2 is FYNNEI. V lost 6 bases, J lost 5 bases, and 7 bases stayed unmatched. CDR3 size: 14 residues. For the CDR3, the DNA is TGTGCCAGCAGGCGGGACAGGGAAAGAACTGAAGCTTTCTTT. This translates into CASRRDRERTEAFF. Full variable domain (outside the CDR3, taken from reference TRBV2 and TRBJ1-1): EPEVTQTPSHQVTQMGQEVILRCVPISNHLYFYWYRQILGQKVEFLVSFYNNEISEKSEIFDDQFSVERPDGSNFTLKIRSTKLEDSAMYFCASRRDRERTEAFFGQGTRLTVV.

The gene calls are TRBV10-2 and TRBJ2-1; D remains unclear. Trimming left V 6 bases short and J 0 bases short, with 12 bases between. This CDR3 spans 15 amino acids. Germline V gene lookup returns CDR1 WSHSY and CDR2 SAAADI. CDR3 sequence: CASSETPSSYNEQFF. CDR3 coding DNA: TGCGCCAGCAGCGAGACTCCTAGCTCCTACAATGAGCAGTTCTTC.

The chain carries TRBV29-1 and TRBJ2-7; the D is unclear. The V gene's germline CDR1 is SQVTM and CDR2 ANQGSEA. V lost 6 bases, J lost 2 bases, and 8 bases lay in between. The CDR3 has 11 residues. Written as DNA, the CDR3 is TGCAGCGTAACAACTCCCTACGAGCAGTACTTC. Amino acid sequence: CSVTTPYEQYF.

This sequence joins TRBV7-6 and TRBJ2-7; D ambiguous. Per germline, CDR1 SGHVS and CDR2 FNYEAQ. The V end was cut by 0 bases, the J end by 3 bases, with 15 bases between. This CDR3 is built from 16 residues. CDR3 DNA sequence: TGTGCCAGCAGCTTAGCGGTCCTTCCCTCCCACTACGAGCAGTACTTC. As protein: CASSLAVLPSHYEQYF.

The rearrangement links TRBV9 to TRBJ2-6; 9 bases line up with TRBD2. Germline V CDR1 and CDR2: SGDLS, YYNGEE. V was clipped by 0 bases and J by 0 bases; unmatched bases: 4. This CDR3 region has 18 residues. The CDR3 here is CASSVALAGPSGANVLTF. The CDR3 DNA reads TGTGCCAGCAGCGTAGCCCTAGCGGGGCCCTCTGGGGCCAACGTCCTGACTTTC. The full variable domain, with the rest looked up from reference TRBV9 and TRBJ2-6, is DSGVTQTPKHLITATGQRVTLRCSPRSGDLSVYWYQQSLDQGLQFLIQYYNGEERAKGNILERFSAQQFPDLHSELNLSSLELGDSALYFCASSVALAGPSGANVLTFGAGSRLTVL.

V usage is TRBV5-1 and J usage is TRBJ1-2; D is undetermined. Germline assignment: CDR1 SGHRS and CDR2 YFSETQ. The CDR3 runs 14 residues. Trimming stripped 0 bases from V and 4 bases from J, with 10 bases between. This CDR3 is CASSLALGLYGYTF. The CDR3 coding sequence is TGCGCCAGCAGCTTGGCTTTGGGCCTCTATGGCTACACCTTC.

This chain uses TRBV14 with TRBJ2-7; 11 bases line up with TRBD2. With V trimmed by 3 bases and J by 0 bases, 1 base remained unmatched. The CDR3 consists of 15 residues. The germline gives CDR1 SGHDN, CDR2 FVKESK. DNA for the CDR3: TGTGCCAGCAGCCAGCTAGCGGGAGGCTCCTACGAGCAGTACTTC. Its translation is CASSQLAGGSYEQYF.

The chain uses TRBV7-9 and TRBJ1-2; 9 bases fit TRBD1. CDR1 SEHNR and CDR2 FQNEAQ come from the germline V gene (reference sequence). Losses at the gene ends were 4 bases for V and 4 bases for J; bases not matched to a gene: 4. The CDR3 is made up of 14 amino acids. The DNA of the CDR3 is TGTGCCAGCAGCTCGGGACAGGGCTCCTATGGCTACACCTTC. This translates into CASSSGQGSYGYTF.

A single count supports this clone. The DNA of the CDR3 is TGTGCCAGCAGCCGGACTAGGACTCACGAGCAGTACTTC. Translation gives CASSRTRTHEQYF. The chain uses TRBV5-6 and TRBJ2-7; TRBD2 matches 7 bases. Germline V gene sequence: CDR1 SGHDT, CDR2 YYEEEE. V shed 4 bases and J 5 bases; nucleotides not matched to a gene: 6. This CDR3 has 13 residues.

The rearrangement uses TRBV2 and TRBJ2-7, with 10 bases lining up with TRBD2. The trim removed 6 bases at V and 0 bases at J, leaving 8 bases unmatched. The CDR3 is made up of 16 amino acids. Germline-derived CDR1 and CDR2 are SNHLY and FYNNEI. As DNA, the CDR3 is TGTGCCAGCAGAGTTAGCGGGAGGCCTAGCTCCTACGAGCAGTACTTC. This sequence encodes CASRVSGRPSSYEQYF.

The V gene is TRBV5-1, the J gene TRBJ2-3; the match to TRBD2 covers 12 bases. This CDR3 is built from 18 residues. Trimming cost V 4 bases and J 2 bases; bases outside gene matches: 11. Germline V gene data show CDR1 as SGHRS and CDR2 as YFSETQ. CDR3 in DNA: TGCGCCAGCAGCGCGGAGACTAGCGGGAGTAGATCCACAGATACGCAGTATTTT. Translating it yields CASSAETSGSRSTDTQYF.